One and the same sample provided the 3 T cell receptor beta chains below, sequenced in a study of blood T cell repertoires in COVID-19. Here immunoSEQ multiplex PCR was the method, and the copy in TCRdb shows in-frame clones only, minus some. The sample has about 190,000 clones; 65% to 80% are singletons. The sample consisted of peripheral blood. Receptor source: a woman aged 45-60 years with acute or convalescent COVID-19.

This clone was picked up one time. The V and J genes are TRBV18 and TRBJ2-1; no clear D. Trimming cost V 0 bases and J 1 base, with 10 bases left between them. CDR3 length: 16 residues. Germline V gene lookup returns CDR1 KGHSH and CDR2 LQKENI. The CDR3 sequence is CASSPPAGRSYNEQFF. CDR3 nucleotide sequence: TGTGCCAGCTCACCACCGGCTGGCCGTTCCTACAATGAGCAGTTCTTC. The full variable domain, with the rest looked up from reference TRBV18 and TRBJ2-1, is NAGVMQNPRHLVRRRGQEARLRCSPMKGHSHVYWYRQLPEEGLKFMVYLQKENIIDESGMPKERFSAEFPKEGPSILRIQQVVRGDSAAYFCASSPPAGRSYNEQFFGPGTRLTVL.

CDR3 loop: CATSRDRASGGRSYEQYF. CDR3 bases: TGTGCCACCAGCAGAGATCGGGCTAGCGGGGGCCGATCATACGAGCAGTACTTC. The V gene is TRBV15, the J gene TRBJ2-7; the match to TRBD2 covers 10 bases. Trimming cost V 0 bases and J 4 bases; bases outside gene matches: 12. The CDR3 covers 18 residues. Germline loops: CDR1 LNHNV, CDR2 YYDKDF (reference sequence).

The V gene is TRBV4-1, the J gene TRBJ1-2; maybe TRBD1 (5 bases). V gave up 1 base and J gave up 4 bases, with 16 bases separating them. The CDR3 is made up of 16 amino acids. CDR1 and CDR2 (germline): MGHRA, YSYEKL. DNA for the CDR3: TGCGCCAGCAGCCAAGGGGAGGCAGGGAGCATCTATGGCTACACCTTC. It is translated as CASSQGEAGSIYGYTF.